The 7 T cell receptor beta chains listed next were all sequenced from one sample in a study of blood T cell repertoires in COVID-19. Using immunoSEQ multiplex PCR, the repertoire was profiled, and TCRdb retains in-frame clones only, with some absent. The data contain about 270,000 clones, around 87% of them singletons. Specimen: peripheral blood. The source is a woman between 50 and 59 years old with acute or convalescent COVID-19.

J is TRBJ2-1 and V is TRBV7-3, with 8 bases aligning to TRBD1. The CDR3 extends over 15 amino acids. The ends lost 2 bases at V and 4 bases at J; junction bases unmatched: 4. CDR1 and CDR2 from the germline V gene are SGHTA and FQGTGA. CDR3 nucleotide sequence: TGTGCCAGCAGCTTACAGGGGGCTGGATACAATGAGCAGTTCTTC. Amino acid sequence: CASSLQGAGYNEQFF.

This chain uses TRBV7-6 with TRBJ2-1; a weak D match, TRBD2 (6 bases). CDR1 SGHVS and CDR2 FNYEAQ come from the germline V gene. CDR3 length: 14 amino acids. The V and J ends lost 5 bases and 9 bases respectively, with 17 bases between them. CDR3 in amino acids: CASSPAEGPGEQFF. In DNA, the CDR3 is TGTGCCAGCAGCCCAGCGGAGGGGCCAGGTGAGCAGTTCTTC.

The chain carries TRBV11-2 and TRBJ2-5; D is unresolved. The CDR3 has 12 amino acids. Germline lookup yields CDR1 SGHAT and CDR2 FQNNGV. Between the trimmed V and J ends, which lost 5 bases and 0 bases, there was a span of 4 bases. CDR3 protein: CASSPDQETQYF. Here the CDR3 DNA reads TGTGCCAGCAGCCCGGACCAAGAGACCCAGTACTTC.

The chain carries TRBV18 and TRBJ2-7; 7 bases map to TRBD2. CDR3 length: 16 residues. Germline V gives CDR1 KGHSH, CDR2 LQKENI. J lost 2 bases, V lost 0 bases, and 7 bases had no gene match. The CDR3: CASSPPEGGGAYEQYF. The DNA of the CDR3 is TGTGCCAGCTCACCACCCGAAGGCGGGGGTGCCTACGAGCAGTACTTC.

The V and J genes are TRBV28 and TRBJ1-5, with D possibly TRBD1 on 5 matching bases. Germline CDR1 MDHEN, CDR2 SYDVKM. Trimming took 8 bases from V and 0 from J, leaving 32 bases between them. The CDR3 is 21 amino acids. The CDR3 region is CASLSPGEGWPPRDSNQPQHF. Written as DNA, the CDR3 is TGTGCCAGCCTCTCCCCAGGCGAAGGATGGCCACCCAGGGATAGCAATCAGCCCCAGCATTTT.

The V and J genes are TRBV2 and TRBJ2-6; D possibly corresponds to TRBD1 (6 bases). The V and J ends lost 8 bases and 0 bases respectively, with 14 bases between them. The CDR3 is 16 residues long. Per the germline V gene, CDR1 is SNHLY and CDR2 is FYNNEI. CDR3 sequence reads: CASGAGVRSGANVLTF. The CDR3, as DNA: TGTGCCAGCGGGGCAGGGGTACGCTCTGGGGCCAACGTCCTGACTTTC. Drawing the rest from reference TRBV2 and TRBJ2-6, the complete variable domain is EPEVTQTPSHQVTQMGQEVILRCVPISNHLYFYWYRQILGQKVEFLVSFYNNEISEKSEIFDDQFSVERPDGSNFTLKIRSTKLEDSAMYFCASGAGVRSGANVLTFGAGSRLTVL.

The V gene is TRBV5-5, the J gene TRBJ1-1; tentative D call: TRBD1 (6 bases). The CDR3 runs 15 residues. Trimming shortened V by 5 bases and J by 5 bases, and 19 bases separated the two germline ends. Germline V gene sequence: CDR1 SGHKS, CDR2 YYEKEE (reference sequence). This CDR3 is CASRSRGGARTEAFF. The CDR3 nucleotides read TGTGCCAGCAGATCACGGGGGGGGGCGAGGACTGAAGCTTTCTTT.